These 9 T cell receptor beta chains came from one sample sequenced in a study of early T cells in non-severe SARS-CoV-2 infection. One entry per CDR3 protein results from TCRdb running MiXCR on the 5' RACE reads. The sample carries 75,000 to 80,000 distinct CDR3 sequences, roughly 15% recorded once. Specimen: whole blood. Receptors were obtained from an adult who was a healthcare worker with PCR-confirmed SARS-CoV-2 infection or an uninfected control (not recorded which).

This clonotype came up a few times. The chain carries TRBV5-4 and TRBJ2-7, with 9 bases matching TRBD1. V lost 4 bases and J lost 5; bases outside the gene matches: 7. Germline V gene lookup returns CDR1 SGHNT and CDR2 YYREEE (reference sequence). The CDR3 runs 14 residues. The CDR3 spells CASSLQGAPDEQYF. The CDR3 DNA reads TGTGCCAGCAGCCTACAGGGGGCGCCGGACGAGCAGTACTTC.

This chain connects TRBV7-2 to TRBJ1-5; D is possibly TRBD1 (6 bases). The CDR3 length is 18 residues. Trimming took off 1 base at V and 0 bases at J, with 16 bases between the two ends. Germline V CDR1 and CDR2: SGHTA, FQGNSA. The CDR3 nucleotides are TGTGCCAGCAGCTTAGAGGCAGGGGCGGTGTATAGCAATCAGCCCCAGCATTTT. Amino acids: CASSLEAGAVYSNQPQHF.

The genes are TRBV6-2 or TRBV6-3 and TRBJ2-5; 7 bases align to TRBD2. V lost 6 bases to trimming and J lost 4 bases; unmatched junction nucleotides: 5. The germline CDR1 and CDR2 sequences are MNHEY and SVGEGT. CDR3 size: 13 residues. CDR3 sequence: CASSHREVETQYF. The CDR3 region has the DNA TGTGCCAGCAGCCACCGGGAGGTAGAGACCCAGTACTTC.

The V and J genes are TRBV27 and TRBJ2-6; no reliable D call. The CDR3 length is 17 residues. V gave up 6 bases and J gave up 0 bases, with 15 bases separating them. Germline CDR1 is MNHEY and CDR2 is SMNVEV (reference sequence). The CDR3 DNA follows: TGTGCCAGCAGACCACCCCTGGGATCCTCTGGGGCCAACGTCCTGACTTTC. Protein: CASRPPLGSSGANVLTF.

This clonotype was counted ten times or more. V and J are TRBV7-2 and TRBJ2-5; no reliable D call. The germline CDR1 and CDR2 sequences are SGHTA and FQGNSA. V was trimmed by 6 bases and J by 3 bases, leaving 5 bases between them. The CDR3 length is 11 residues. CDR3: CASSLKETQYF. CDR3 DNA: TGTGCCAGCAGTTTAAAAGAGACCCAGTACTTC. The variable domain in full, completed from reference TRBV7-2 and TRBJ2-5, reads GAGVSQSPSNKVTEKGKDVELRCDPISGHTALYWYRQSLGQGLEFLIYFQGNSAPDKSGLPSDRFSAERTGGSVSTLTIQRTQQEDSAVYLCASSLKETQYFGPGTRLLVL.

The CDR3 is CASSLRQGLRNSPLHF. The CDR3 bases are TGCGCCAGCAGCTTACGGCAGGGCTTACGAAATTCACCCCTCCACTTT. This chain joins TRBV5-1 and TRBJ1-6; tentative D call: TRBD1 (5 bases). From germline, CDR1 is SGHRS and CDR2 YFSETQ. The CDR3 contains 16 residues. V was pared by 2 bases and J by 7 bases, with 16 bases between.

In this sample, this clonotype turned up a few times. The chain employs TRBV4-1 and TRBJ2-3; D gene uncertain. This CDR3 has 16 residues. Per the germline V gene, CDR1 is MGHRA and CDR2 is YSYEKL. Trimming shortened V by 0 bases and J by 2 bases, and 12 bases separated the two germline ends. CDR3 bases: TGCGCCAGCAGCCAAGATGGGCACGGCGTCACAGATACGCAGTATTTT. Translation gives CASSQDGHGVTDTQYF.

In this sample, this clonotype turned up a few times. This chain joins TRBV7-3 and TRBJ2-1; D possibly corresponds to TRBD2 (7 bases). The V end lost 5 bases, the J end lost 7 bases, and 18 bases lay between the germline ends. From germline, CDR1 is SGHTA and CDR2 FQGTGA. The length of the CDR3 is 15 residues. This chain's CDR3 is CASSVLGGPRNEQFF. In DNA, the CDR3 is TGTGCCAGCAGCGTCTTGGGGGGGCCGAGGAATGAGCAGTTCTTC.

In this sample, this clonotype turned up a few times. The gene calls are TRBV6-2 or TRBV6-3 and TRBJ1-5, with 7 bases fitting TRBD1. V lost 2 bases and J lost 6; bases outside the gene matches: 7. This CDR3 contains 15 residues. The germline CDR1 and CDR2 sequences are MNHEY and SVGEGT. The CDR3: CASSYGDSEAQPQHF. CDR3 in DNA: TGTGCCAGCAGTTACGGGGACAGTGAAGCTCAGCCCCAGCATTTT.